This section outlines one T cell receptor (beta chain) sequence together with its context. Its specificity is unknown. PCR amplification relied on 60 Vbeta primers (plus 13 Jbeta primers). Profiling relied on immunoSEQ multiplex PCR, and the TCRdb table lists in-frame clones only, not all of them. The sample records 190,000 or so clones, more than 75% being singletons. J gave up 7 bases and V 4 bases, and 6 bases lay outside the gene matches. In germline, CDR1 is SGHAT, CDR2 FQNNGV. The CDR3 is 14 amino acids. This specimen belongs to a study of cytomegalovirus exposure and HLA in healthy donors. General study points: The study flagged some 180 TCR beta chains as cytomegalovirus-associated.

Sequences were obtained from PBMCs. The receptor was isolated from a woman in her forties or fifties in good health and CMV-seropositive. The chain couples TRBV11-2 to TRBJ1-5, with 8 positions matching TRBD1. This CDR3 is CASSSTGGRQPQHF. Here the CDR3 DNA reads TGTGCCAGCAGCTCAACAGGGGGACGACAGCCCCAGCATTTT.